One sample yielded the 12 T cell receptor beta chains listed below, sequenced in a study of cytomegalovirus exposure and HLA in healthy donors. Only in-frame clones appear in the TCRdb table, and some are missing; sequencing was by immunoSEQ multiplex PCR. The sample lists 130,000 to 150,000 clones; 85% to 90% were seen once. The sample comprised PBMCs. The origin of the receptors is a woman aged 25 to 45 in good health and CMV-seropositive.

In DNA, the CDR3 is TGCGCCAGCAGCTTGTACACCAACACCGGGGAGCTGTTTTTT. It yields the protein CASSLYTNTGELFF. The chain has TRBV5-1 and TRBJ2-2; D is ambiguous. Trimming pared 1 base from V and 2 bases from J, leaving 6 bases between. CDR1 SGHRS and CDR2 YFSETQ come from the germline V gene. The CDR3 length is 14 residues.

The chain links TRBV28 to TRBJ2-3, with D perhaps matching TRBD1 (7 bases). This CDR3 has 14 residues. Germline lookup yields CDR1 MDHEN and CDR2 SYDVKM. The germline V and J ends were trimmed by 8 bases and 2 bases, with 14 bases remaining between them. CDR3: CASRGRGATDTQYF. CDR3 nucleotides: TGTGCCAGCCGGGGCAGGGGGGCCACAGATACGCAGTATTTT.

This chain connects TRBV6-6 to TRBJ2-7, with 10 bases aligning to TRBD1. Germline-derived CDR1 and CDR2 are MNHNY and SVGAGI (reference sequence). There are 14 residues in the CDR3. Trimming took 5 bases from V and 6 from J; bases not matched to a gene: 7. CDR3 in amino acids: CASSKDRGRGEQYF. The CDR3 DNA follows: TGTGCCAGCAGTAAAGACAGGGGGCGCGGCGAGCAGTACTTC.

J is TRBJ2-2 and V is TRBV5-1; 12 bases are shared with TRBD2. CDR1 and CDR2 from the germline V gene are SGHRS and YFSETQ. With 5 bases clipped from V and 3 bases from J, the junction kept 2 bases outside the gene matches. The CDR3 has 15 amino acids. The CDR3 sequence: CASRTSGSYTGELFF. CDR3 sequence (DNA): TGCGCCAGCAGGACTAGCGGGAGTTACACCGGGGAGCTGTTTTTT.

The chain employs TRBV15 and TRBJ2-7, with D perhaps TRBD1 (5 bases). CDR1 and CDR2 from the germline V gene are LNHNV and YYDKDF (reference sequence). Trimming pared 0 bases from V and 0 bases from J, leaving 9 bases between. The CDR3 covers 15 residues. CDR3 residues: CATSRDPDSSYEQYF. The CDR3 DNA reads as TGTGCCACCAGCAGAGATCCCGACAGCTCCTACGAGCAGTACTTC.

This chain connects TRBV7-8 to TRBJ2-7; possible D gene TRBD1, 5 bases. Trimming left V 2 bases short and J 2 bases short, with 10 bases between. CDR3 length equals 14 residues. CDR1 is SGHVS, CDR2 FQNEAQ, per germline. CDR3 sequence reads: CASSLRRTPYEQYF. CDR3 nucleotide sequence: TGTGCCAGCAGCTTAAGGCGGACACCCTACGAGCAGTACTTC.

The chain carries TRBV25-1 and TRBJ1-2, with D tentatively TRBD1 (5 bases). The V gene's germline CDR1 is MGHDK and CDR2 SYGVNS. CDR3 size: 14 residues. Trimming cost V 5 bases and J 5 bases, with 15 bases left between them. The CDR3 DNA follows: TGTGCCAGCAGTAGCTGGGGGGGTCGTTATGGCTACACCTTC. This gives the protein CASSSWGGRYGYTF.

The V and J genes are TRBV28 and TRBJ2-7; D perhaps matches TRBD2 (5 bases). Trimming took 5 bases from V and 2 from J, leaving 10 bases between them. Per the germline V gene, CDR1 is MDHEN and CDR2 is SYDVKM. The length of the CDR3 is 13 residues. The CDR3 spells CASSVGRPYEQYF. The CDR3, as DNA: TGTGCCAGCAGTGTTGGGAGACCCTACGAGCAGTACTTC.

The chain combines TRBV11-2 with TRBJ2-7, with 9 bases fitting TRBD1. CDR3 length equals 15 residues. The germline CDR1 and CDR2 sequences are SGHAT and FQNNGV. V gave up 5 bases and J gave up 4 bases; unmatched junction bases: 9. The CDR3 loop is CASSPGDRVWYEQYF. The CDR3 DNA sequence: TGTGCCAGCAGCCCCGGGGACAGGGTTTGGTACGAGCAGTACTTC.

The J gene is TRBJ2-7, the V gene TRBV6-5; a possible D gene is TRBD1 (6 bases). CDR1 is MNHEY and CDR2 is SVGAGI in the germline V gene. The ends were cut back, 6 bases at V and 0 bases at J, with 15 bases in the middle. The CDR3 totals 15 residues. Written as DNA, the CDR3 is TGTGCCAGCAGATACGACAGGATGACCTCCTACGAGCAGTACTTC. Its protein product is CASRYDRMTSYEQYF.

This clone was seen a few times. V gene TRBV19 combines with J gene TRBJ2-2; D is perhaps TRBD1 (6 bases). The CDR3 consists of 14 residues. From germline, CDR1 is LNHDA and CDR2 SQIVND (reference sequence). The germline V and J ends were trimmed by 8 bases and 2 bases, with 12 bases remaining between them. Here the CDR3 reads CASGRDTNTGELFF. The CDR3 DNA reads TGTGCCAGTGGCCGGGACACCAACACCGGGGAGCTGTTTTTT. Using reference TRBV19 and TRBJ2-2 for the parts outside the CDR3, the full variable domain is DGGITQSPKYLFRKEGQNVTLSCEQNLNHDAMYWYRQDPGQGLRLIYYSQIVNDFQKGDIAEGYSVSREKKESFPLTVTSAQKNPTAFYLCASGRDTNTGELFFGEGSRLTVL.

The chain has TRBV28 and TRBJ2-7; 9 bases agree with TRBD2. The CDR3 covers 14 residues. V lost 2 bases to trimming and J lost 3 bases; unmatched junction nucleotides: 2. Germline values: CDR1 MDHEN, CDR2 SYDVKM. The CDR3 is CASSLGGRGYEQYF. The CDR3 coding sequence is TGTGCCAGCAGTTTAGGCGGGAGGGGCTACGAGCAGTACTTC.